This TCR beta chain was found in a study of cytomegalovirus exposure and HLA in healthy donors. The CDR3 is 17 residues long. The germline V gene has CDR1 SGHDN and CDR2 FVKESK. V lost 0 bases and J lost 4; bases outside the gene matches: 8. In this sample, this clone turned up once. Its specificity is unknown. Though probably carrying unrecorded immune exposures, donors were nominally healthy at sampling. The study ran its PCR with 60 Vbeta and 13 Jbeta primers. Profiled with immunoSEQ multiplex PCR; TCRdb holds only in-frame clones, not every one. In the table there are 150,000 to 200,000 clones, around three quarters of which are singletons. Notes on the study in general: As a later analysis showed, a missense DCLRE1C variant was linked to trimming of TCR beta V- and J-genes.

This TCR derives from a woman aged 40 to 55 in good health and CMV-seronegative. Sequencing used PBMCs. The chain links TRBV14 to TRBJ2-3; 9 bases agree with TRBD2. The CDR3 DNA follows: TGTGCCAGCAGCCAAGAAAAACAAGCGGGAGGATCAGATACGCAGTATTTT. Translated: CASSQEKQAGGSDTQYF.